Each of the 18 T cell receptor beta chains below was sequenced from the same sample in a study of T cells in Graves' hyperthyroidism and ophthalmopathy. Researchers took RNA transcripts and amplified the TCR beta CDR3 regions from them. The primer set for the first-round RT-PCR of the TCR CDR3 was HTBI. MiXCR, applied by TCRdb to the multiplex PCR reads, yields one record per CDR3 protein. The profile shows approximately 350,000 distinct CDR3 sequences, roughly 15% of them singletons. Sequencing was done on a sample of blood. These receptors were obtained from a woman between 55 and 75 years old with Graves' ophthalmopathy.

This chain connects TRBV10-2 to TRBJ2-7; D perhaps matches TRBD2 (6 bases). From germline, CDR1 is WSHSY and CDR2 SAAADI. The CDR3 extends over 12 amino acids. V shed 6 bases and J shed 7 bases, with 13 bases lying between them. The CDR3 loop reads CASRSGAGEQYF. CDR3 in DNA: TGCGCCAGCAGAAGCGGAGCGGGTGAGCAGTACTTC.

This clonotype was picked up many times. V and J are TRBV2 and TRBJ2-3; D possibly corresponds to TRBD1 (5 bases). CDR1 SNHLY and CDR2 FYNNEI come from the germline V gene. The length of the CDR3 is 13 residues. Trimming removed 9 bases from V and 2 bases from J, with 12 bases in between. CDR3 protein: CARGQTDTDTQYF. As DNA, the CDR3 is TGTGCCAGAGGGCAGACAGACACAGATACGCAGTATTTT.

This clonotype appeared many times. The chain has TRBV5-5 and TRBJ2-1; D is perhaps TRBD2 (6 bases). There are 15 residues in the CDR3. Germline CDR1 is SGHKS and CDR2 is YYEKEE (reference sequence). The germline V and J ends were trimmed by 0 bases and 6 bases, with 13 bases remaining between them. The CDR3 here is CASSLGGLHLNEQFF. In DNA, the CDR3 is TGTGCCAGCAGCTTGGGGGGACTTCATCTCAATGAGCAGTTCTTC.

The sample holds many counts of this clonotype. The chain recombines TRBV5-1 with TRBJ2-3, with D possibly matching TRBD2 (5 bases). This CDR3 is 17 amino acids long. Trimming removed 0 bases at V and 0 bases at J, with 14 bases between. From germline, CDR1 is SGHRS and CDR2 YFSETQ. The CDR3 region has the DNA TGCGCCAGCAGCTTGGTGTGGACGGGGTCTAGCACAGATACGCAGTATTTT. Amino acid sequence: CASSLVWTGSSTDTQYF.

Ten or more counts support this clonotype. The chain uses TRBV30 and TRBJ2-1; 10 bases are shared with TRBD2. Trimming removed 1 base from V and 3 bases from J; junction bases left unmatched: 3. This CDR3 contains 15 residues. CDR1 and CDR2 from the germline V gene are GTSNPN and SVGIG (reference sequence). The CDR3 region is CAWSAGLAYYNEQFF. CDR3 DNA sequence: TGTGCCTGGAGTGCGGGACTAGCGTACTACAATGAGCAGTTCTTC.

This clonotype has more than one count but fewer than ten. The chain employs TRBV29-1 and TRBJ2-2; the D gene is possibly TRBD2 (5 bases). The CDR3 is 13 residues long. CDR1 is SQVTM and CDR2 is ANQGSEA in the germline V gene. Trimming pared 4 bases from V and 2 bases from J, leaving 8 bases between. CDR3 sequence reads: CSVGGINTGELFF. The CDR3 DNA follows: TGCAGCGTTGGAGGGATTAACACCGGGGAGCTGTTTTTT.

The J gene is TRBJ1-4, the V gene TRBV20-1; D unclear. Germline V lookup: CDR1 DFQATT, CDR2 SNEGSKA (reference sequence). Trimming cost V 3 bases and J 5 bases, with 7 bases left between them. The length of the CDR3 is 12 residues. This chain's CDR3 is CSASKQNEKLFF. The DNA for the CDR3 is TGCAGTGCTAGTAAACAGAATGAAAAACTGTTTTTT.

This clonotype was observed a few times. The rearrangement links TRBV7-9 to TRBJ1-2; maybe TRBD1 (5 bases). Germline V gives CDR1 SEHNR, CDR2 FQNEAQ (reference sequence). The ends were cut back, 1 base at V and 4 bases at J, with 13 bases in the middle. The CDR3 sequence is 15 residues long. CDR3 loop: CASSLEGTTSYGYTF. DNA for the CDR3: TGTGCCAGCAGCTTAGAGGGGACCACGTCCTATGGCTACACCTTC. The full variable domain, completed using reference TRBV7-9 and TRBJ1-2, is DTGVSQNPRHKITKRGQNVTFRCDPISEHNRLYWYRQTLGQGPEFLTYFQNEAQLEKSRLLSDRFSAERPKGSFSTLEIQRTEQGDSAMYLCASSLEGTTSYGYTFGSGTRLTVV.

This clonotype was detected only a few times. This chain joins TRBV10-3 and TRBJ2-1, with 9 bases matching TRBD2. The V gene end was trimmed by 2 bases and the J gene end by 7 bases; junction bases not matched to a gene: 6. The CDR3 is made up of 15 amino acids. Looked up from germline, CDR1 is ENHRY and CDR2 is SYGVKD. The CDR3 region is CAISESLAGMNEQFF. The CDR3 nucleotides are TGTGCCATCAGTGAGAGTCTAGCGGGAATGAATGAGCAGTTCTTC.

This clonotype was seen at least ten times. This chain joins TRBV18 and TRBJ2-6, with no clear D. Trimming took 6 bases from V and 1 from J, leaving 10 bases between them. Germline V lookup: CDR1 KGHSH, CDR2 LQKENI. CDR3 size: 15 residues. CDR3 in DNA: TGTGCCAGCTCTTCTACGGTATCTGGGGCCAACGTCCTGACTTTC. Its translation is CASSSTVSGANVLTF.

This clonotype turned up a few times. A read error may be the cause here, since a much bigger clone is one base away. V gene TRBV11-2 combines with J gene TRBJ2-7; D is perhaps TRBD1 (5 bases). V was trimmed by 4 bases and J by 2 bases, leaving 9 bases between them. CDR1 SGHAT and CDR2 FQNNGV come from the germline V gene. The CDR3 sequence is 13 residues long. As DNA, the CDR3 is TGTGCCAGCAGCTCCCCAGGGACCTACGAGCAGTACTTC. This sequence encodes CASSSPGTYEQYF.

The table lists this clonotype with many counts. CDR3 residues: CSTRQETDEQYF. CDR3 bases: TGCAGCACCCGCCAGGAGACGGACGAGCAGTACTTC. J is TRBJ2-7 and V is TRBV29-1; no reliable D call. Trimming pared 8 bases from V and 5 bases from J, leaving 16 bases between. The CDR3 spans 12 residues. Germline V gene lookup returns CDR1 SQVTM and CDR2 ANQGSEA.

This clonotype was counted many times. The V and J genes are TRBV12-3 or TRBV12-4 and TRBJ2-1; no firm D call. CDR3 length equals 13 residues. The V end was cut by 6 bases, the J end by 3 bases, with 9 bases between. The CDR3 protein is CASSRKGYNEQFF. The CDR3 nucleotides read TGTGCCAGCAGCCGGAAGGGCTACAATGAGCAGTTCTTC.

With respect to this clonotype: One base away lies a much larger clone, so this may be a sequencing read error. V is TRBV28 and J is TRBJ2-5, with 7 bases aligning to TRBD2. The V gene end was trimmed by 6 bases and the J gene end by 7 bases; junction bases not matched to a gene: 8. Germline CDR1 is MDHEN and CDR2 is SYDVKM. The CDR3 runs to 13 residues. CDR3 protein: CASREAGRGTQYF. As DNA, the CDR3 is TGTGCCAGCAGGGAGGCGGGGAGGGGGACCCAGTACTTC.

The table lists this clonotype with many counts. V usage is TRBV6-2 or TRBV6-3 and J usage is TRBJ2-1; TRBD2 agrees at 10 bases. J gave up 7 bases and V 8 bases, and 5 bases lay outside the gene matches. Germline V lookup: CDR1 MNHEY, CDR2 SVGEGT. This CDR3 has 13 amino acids. As DNA, the CDR3 is TGTGCCAGCGAACTAGCGGGAAGGAATGAGCAGTTCTTC. It codes for CASELAGRNEQFF.

This clonotype was picked up many times. The chain links TRBV27 to TRBJ1-2; the D gene is possibly TRBD1 (5 bases). V was cut by 7 bases and J by 4 bases, with 13 bases left in between. The length of the CDR3 is 13 residues. CDR1 MNHEY and CDR2 SMNVEV come from the germline V gene (reference sequence). As DNA, the CDR3 is TGTGCCAGCAAACCTAACAGGTTCTATGGCTACACCTTC. Amino acid sequence: CASKPNRFYGYTF.

This clonotype was detected a few times. This sequence joins TRBV28 and TRBJ1-5, with TRBD1 as a possible D gene (5 bases). Germline CDR1 is MDHEN and CDR2 is SYDVKM. The germline V and J ends were trimmed by 3 bases and 4 bases, with 10 bases remaining between them. CDR3 length equals 14 residues. CDR3 DNA: TGTGCCAGCAGTTTCCCAGGGTGGAATCAGCCCCAGCATTTT. This translates into CASSFPGWNQPQHF.

This clonotype was recorded at least ten times. The genes are TRBV2 and TRBJ1-2, with 8 bases matching TRBD1. The V gene's germline CDR1 is SNHLY and CDR2 FYNNEI. Trimming cost V 9 bases and J 2 bases; bases outside gene matches: 5. The CDR3 consists of 13 residues. The chain's CDR3 is CARGDRTNYGYTF. The CDR3 DNA reads TGTGCCAGAGGGGACAGGACCAACTATGGCTACACCTTC.